The sequence of this TCR beta chain was determined in a study of T cell changes during pregnancy in multiple sclerosis. This CDR3 has 17 residues. Germline CDR1 and CDR2: SGHRS and YFSETQ. Trimming pared 0 bases from V and 4 bases from J, leaving 14 bases between. Repertoires were generated with immunoSEQ multiplex PCR, while TCRdb's copy carries only in-frame clones and drops some. The sample has around 3,500 clones, over 75% seen once. This TCR was sampled from a female donor in good health, enrolled as a control in a pregnancy study. The rearrangement uses TRBV5-1 and TRBJ1-6; possibly TRBD1 for D (6 bases). This material consisted of CD8+ T cells from peripheral blood mononuclear cells, taken in the first trimester of pregnancy. CDR3 nucleotides: TGCGCCAGCAGCTTGGCCAACGACAGGACTTATAATTCACCCCTCCACTTT. This gives the protein CASSLANDRTYNSPLHF.